The next 26 T cell receptor beta chains were all read from a single sample in a study of beta chain features in type 1 diabetes. Notes on the study in general: Among all four CD4+ subsets, Type 1 diabetes patients had TCRB CDR3s that were moderately but significantly shorter.

Expressed TCRB transcripts were sequenced, since all the RNA that had been isolated was reverse transcribed. Using immunoSEQ multiplex PCR, the repertoire was profiled, and TCRdb retains in-frame clones only, with some absent. Here the sample spans 150,000 to 200,000 clones, roughly 59% being singletons. No antigen is known for these receptors. The sequencing input was naive CD4+ T cells from blood. The receptors derive from a man younger than 45 with type 1 diabetes.

This chain joins TRBV29-1 and TRBJ2-3; the match to TRBD2 covers 10 bases. This CDR3 comprises 12 residues. Germline CDR1 reads SQVTM; CDR2 reads ANQGSEA. J was trimmed by 8 bases and V by 5 bases; bases with no gene match: 4. The CDR3 bases are TGCAGCGTTTCTATAGCGGGGGGTACGCAGTATTTT. Its translation: CSVSIAGGTQYF.

This clone was counted a few times. Other DNA sequences from this sample encode an identical CDR3 as well. The chain carries TRBV4-3 and TRBJ2-1, with a weak D call TRBD1 (5 bases). V was pared by 1 base and J by 9 bases, with 22 bases between. Germline CDR1 LGHNA, CDR2 YSLEER. CDR3 length equals 17 residues. The CDR3 is CASSQVYGQGRFVEQFF. The CDR3 region has the DNA TGCGCCAGCAGCCAAGTATATGGGCAGGGTCGTTTCGTTGAGCAGTTCTTC.

This chain links TRBV2 with TRBJ1-5; D is undetermined. Germline V gene lookup returns CDR1 SNHLY and CDR2 FYNNEI. The CDR3 covers 14 residues. Trimming stripped 6 bases from V and 4 bases from J, with 13 bases between. CDR3 sequence: CASSWQVMNQPQHF. Written as DNA, the CDR3 is TGTGCCAGCAGCTGGCAGGTGATGAATCAGCCCCAGCATTTT.

V is TRBV29-1 and J is TRBJ1-2; D uncertain. Germline V gives CDR1 SQVTM, CDR2 ANQGSEA. V was cut by 5 bases and J by 4 bases, with 14 bases left in between. The CDR3 runs 13 residues. The CDR3 sequence: CSVRRATGYGYTF. The CDR3 bases are TGCAGCGTTAGAAGGGCCACGGGCTATGGCTACACCTTC.

V usage is TRBV29-1 and J usage is TRBJ1-1, with no clear D. The CDR3 is made up of 13 amino acids. V was pared by 4 bases and J by 1 base, with 10 bases between. The germline gives CDR1 SQVTM, CDR2 ANQGSEA. The CDR3, as DNA: TGCAGCGTTGGGAATCGGGGGAACACTGAAGCTTTCTTT. Translation: CSVGNRGNTEAFF.

This clone was found once. This chain links TRBV19 with TRBJ2-1; 7 positions agree with TRBD1. The CDR3 extends over 14 amino acids. V was pared by 6 bases and J by 15 bases, with 17 bases of the junction left unmatched. The germline V gene encodes CDR1 LNHDA and CDR2 SQIVND (reference sequence). The chain's CDR3 is CASRPSGQAHRPFF. The CDR3 DNA sequence: TGTGCCAGTAGACCCTCAGGACAGGCCCACCGGCCGTTCTTC. Variable domain in full (rest from reference TRBV19 and TRBJ2-1): DGGITQSPKYLFRKEGQNVTLSCEQNLNHDAMYWYRQDPGQGLRLIYYSQIVNDFQKGDIAEGYSVSREKKESFPLTVTSAQKNPTAFYLCASRPSGQAHRPFFGPGTRLTVL.

CDR3 sequence reads: CAWSLTEYNSPLHF. In nucleotides, the CDR3 is TGTGCCTGGAGTCTCACTGAGTATAATTCACCCCTCCACTTT. This chain uses TRBV30 with TRBJ1-6; D gene unclear. Germline CDR1 reads GTSNPN; CDR2 reads SVGIG (reference sequence). The germline V and J ends were trimmed by 2 bases and 4 bases, with 9 bases remaining between them. The CDR3 loop spans 14 amino acids.

The V and J genes are TRBV10-3 and TRBJ1-1; no clear D gene. V shed 2 bases and J shed 4 bases, with 2 bases lying between them. Per the germline V gene, CDR1 is ENHRY and CDR2 is SYGVKD. The CDR3 contains 11 residues. The CDR3 region is CAISEGTEAFF. The DNA of the CDR3 is TGTGCCATCAGTGAGGGCACTGAAGCTTTCTTT.

V gene TRBV7-9 combines with J gene TRBJ1-4; D is undetermined. The CDR3 consists of 14 residues. The V end lost 5 bases, the J end lost 8 bases, and 15 bases lay between the germline ends. Germline assignment: CDR1 SEHNR and CDR2 FQNEAQ (reference sequence). The CDR3 loop reads CASSQAVENEKLFF. For the CDR3, the DNA is TGTGCCAGCAGCCAGGCCGTTGAAAACGAAAAACTGTTTTTT.

This clone appeared a few times. The CDR3 region is CASSSWTINTQYF. The CDR3 DNA follows: TGTGCCAGCAGCTCGTGGACAATAAATACGCAGTATTTT. The chain is built from TRBV11-2 and TRBJ2-3; D possibly corresponds to TRBD1 (5 bases). CDR1 and CDR2 from the germline V gene are SGHAT and FQNNGV. This CDR3 region has 13 residues. Trimming removed 4 bases from V and 7 bases from J, with 12 bases in between.

The rearrangement links TRBV7-9 to TRBJ2-3; D not resolved. Germline V gives CDR1 SEHNR, CDR2 FQNEAQ (reference sequence). The CDR3 is 12 residues long. V was cut by 5 bases and J by 4 bases, with 7 bases left in between. CDR3 bases: TGTGCCAGCAGCCCACCCGCAGATACGCAGTATTTT. This translates into CASSPPADTQYF.

The chain recombines TRBV11-2 with TRBJ2-1; D not resolved. CDR1 is SGHAT, CDR2 FQNNGV, per germline. V was trimmed by 5 bases and J by 4 bases, leaving 6 bases between them. The CDR3 extends over 12 amino acids. CDR3 coding DNA: TGTGCCAGCAGCCGAACTTACAATGAGCAGTTCTTC. It codes for CASSRTYNEQFF.

Details on this clone: The same CDR3 is also encoded by other DNA sequences in this sample. This sequence joins TRBV7-2 and TRBJ2-7; D unclear. Germline values: CDR1 SGHTA, CDR2 FQGNSA. Trimming pared 4 bases from V and 3 bases from J, leaving 7 bases between. This CDR3 region has 12 residues. The CDR3 DNA follows: TGTGCCAGCAGCTCCCCGAGCTACGAGCAGTACTTC. Translation gives CASSSPSYEQYF.

The chain has TRBV6-5 and TRBJ1-2, with D possibly TRBD1 on 5 matching bases. The CDR3 is made up of 11 amino acids. V was clipped by 2 bases and J by 7 bases, with 5 bases between them. Germline-derived CDR1 and CDR2 are MNHEY and SVGAGI. The CDR3 sequence: CASSYGGGYTF. The DNA of the CDR3 is TGTGCCAGCAGTTACGGGGGTGGCTACACCTTC.

The V call is TRBV29-1, the J call TRBJ2-2; TRBD1 aligns across 11 bases. The CDR3 has 13 residues. V was pared by 6 bases and J by 5 bases, with 2 bases of the junction left unmatched. CDR1 is SQVTM, CDR2 ANQGSEA, per germline. The CDR3 nucleotides are TGCAGCGTGGACAGGGGGCGGACCGGGGAGCTGTTTTTT. Protein: CSVDRGRTGELFF.

The rearrangement joins TRBV15 to TRBJ1-6, with D tentatively TRBD1 (6 bases). Germline V gene data show CDR1 as LNHNV and CDR2 as YYDKDF (reference sequence). Trimming removed 1 base at V and 7 bases at J, with 11 bases between. This CDR3 has 15 amino acids. CDR3 loop: CATSRGQGRNSPLHF. In DNA form, the CDR3 reads TGTGCCACCAGCAGAGGTCAGGGGAGGAATTCACCCCTCCACTTT. Drawing the rest from reference TRBV15 and TRBJ1-6, the complete variable domain is DAMVIQNPRYQVTQFGKPVTLSCSQTLNHNVMYWYQQKSSQAPKLLFHYYDKDFNNEADTPDNFQSRRPNTSFCFLDIRSPGLGDTAMYLCATSRGQGRNSPLHFGNGTRLTVT.

This clone was picked up one time. V usage is TRBV2 and J usage is TRBJ2-2, with TRBD1 identical over 7 bases. The junction had 4 bases not matched to a gene; V was cut back by 8 bases and J by 1 base. Germline V gives CDR1 SNHLY, CDR2 FYNNEI. The CDR3 is 14 residues long. CDR3 coding DNA: TGTGCCAGCCAAAGACAGGGGAACACCGGGGAGCTGTTTTTT. This codes for CASQRQGNTGELFF.

The chain employs TRBV9 and TRBJ2-1; maybe TRBD2 (6 bases). This CDR3 contains 15 residues. Germline values: CDR1 SGDLS, CDR2 YYNGEE. The V gene lost 3 bases and the J gene lost 5 bases, with 15 bases spanning the gap. CDR3 loop: CASSGAGLRHNEQFF. The CDR3 DNA follows: TGTGCCAGCAGCGGGGCGGGACTCCGCCACAATGAGCAGTTCTTC.

The J gene is TRBJ2-5, the V gene TRBV4-3; unclear D gene. Germline V gene sequence: CDR1 LGHNA, CDR2 YSLEER. The CDR3 consists of 13 residues. V lost 2 bases, J lost 2 bases, and 6 bases lay in between. CDR3 DNA sequence: TGCGCCAGCAGCCAACACAATCAAGAGACCCAGTACTTC. Residues: CASSQHNQETQYF.

This chain joins TRBV7-9 and TRBJ1-6, with D unclear. V was shortened by 8 bases and J by 11 bases, with 19 bases between the two germline ends. Germline V gives CDR1 SEHNR, CDR2 FQNEAQ (reference sequence). The CDR3 contains 14 residues. Here the CDR3 DNA reads TGTGCCAGCTCGCATGCAGAGCCTTCCACACCCCTCCACTTT. Amino acid sequence: CASSHAEPSTPLHF.

To note about this clone: In the same sample, other DNA sequences code for this CDR3. This sequence joins TRBV13 and TRBJ2-1, with D unresolved. The germline V gene encodes CDR1 PRHDT and CDR2 FYEKMQ (reference sequence). V was shortened by 3 bases and J by 3 bases, with 0 bases between the two germline ends. The CDR3 totals 11 residues. CDR3 nucleotide sequence: TGTGCCAGCAGCTTCTACAATGAGCAGTTCTTC. This codes for CASSFYNEQFF. The entire variable domain, with the rest obtained from reference TRBV13 and TRBJ2-1, is as follows: AAGVIQSPRHLIKEKRETATLKCYPIPRHDTVYWYQQGPGQDPQFLISFYEKMQSDKGSIPDRFSAQQFSDYHSELNMSSLELGDSALYFCASSFYNEQFFGPGTRLTVL.

This clone was seen a few times. This chain uses TRBV18 with TRBJ2-7, with D possibly TRBD1 on 6 matching bases. Germline V gene sequence: CDR1 KGHSH, CDR2 LQKENI. CDR3 size: 14 residues. With 3 bases removed from V and 9 bases from J, the gap between germline ends came to 18 bases. CDR3 DNA: TGTGCCAGCTCACCGGCCCGACAGGCCCCCGGGCAGTACTTC. Translated: CASSPARQAPGQYF.

The J gene is TRBJ1-2, the V gene TRBV7-9; maybe TRBD1 (6 bases). The CDR3 length is 15 residues. Germline CDR1 reads SEHNR; CDR2 reads FQNEAQ (reference sequence). V was trimmed by 0 bases and J by 7 bases, leaving 15 bases between them. CDR3 DNA sequence: TGTGCCAGCAGCTTAGCCGGGGGCGATTTAGCTGGCTACACCTTC. As protein: CASSLAGGDLAGYTF.

This clone has just a few counts. The CDR3 coding sequence is TGCAGCGCTGTCCGGTCCCTGAGCATTCAGTACTTC. It yields the protein CSAVRSLSIQYF. This rearrangement joins TRBV29-1 to TRBJ2-4; D unclear. CDR3 length: 12 residues. Germline CDR1 and CDR2: SQVTM and ANQGSEA. The V end was cut by 7 bases, the J end by 9 bases, with 16 bases between.

The chain employs TRBV29-1 and TRBJ2-3, with 9 bases matching TRBD2. Germline V gives CDR1 SQVTM, CDR2 ANQGSEA. The ends lost 3 bases at V and 5 bases at J; junction bases unmatched: 3. The CDR3 is 13 amino acids. The chain's CDR3 is CSVDAGGEDTQYF. CDR3 bases: TGCAGCGTTGACGCGGGGGGGGAAGATACGCAGTATTTT.

The V and J genes are TRBV30 and TRBJ2-1, with D perhaps matching TRBD2 (6 bases). The germline V and J ends were trimmed by 0 bases and 4 bases, with 10 bases remaining between them. The germline gives CDR1 GTSNPN, CDR2 SVGIG (reference sequence). This CDR3 spans 14 amino acids. The CDR3 here is CAWSVGGTYNEQFF. The DNA of the CDR3 is TGTGCCTGGAGTGTTGGGGGGACTTACAATGAGCAGTTCTTC.